The 18 T cell receptor beta chains in this list originate from one sample, sequenced in a study of human T cells and chemical hapten exposure (dated by TCRdb to the early 2020s). The sample's time point, from its label and the paper: patch test 2, 6 weeks after DPC sensitization. Interpreted using the paper, the treatment or condition label stands for: therapeutic diphenylcyclopropenone sensitization with weekly scalp DPC. The library relied on RACE. This sample was sequenced with a NextSeq 500. TCRdb trimmed public reads at Q25 via fastp, called clones via MiXCR and kept in-frame beta chains. One record per CDR3 amino acid sequence lists the most common genes and DNA. The sample table lists about 80,000 distinct CDR3 sequences, roughly 10% of them with a count of one. More than 1.5% of the sample goes to the ten largest clones. The sequences come from whole blood, collected in connection with sensitization to the hapten diphenylcyclopropenone (DPC). These receptors were collected from a man aged 18 to 35 with alopecia areata. Some clones in this sample may be carry-over from other donors' samples.

A few counts support this clonotype. The J gene is TRBJ2-7, the V gene TRBV20-1; D possibly corresponds to TRBD2 (6 bases). V shed 3 bases and J shed 3 bases, with 12 bases lying between them. The CDR3 loop spans 13 amino acids. In germline, CDR1 is DFQATT, CDR2 SNEGSKA (reference sequence). The CDR3 nucleotides read TGCAGTGCTAGGGGGAGGAGGATCTACGAGCAGTACTTC. Its protein is CSARGRRIYEQYF.

This clonotype was found a few times. CDR3 sequence (DNA): TGCAGTGCCGGGACAGCCGTCAATCAGCCCCAGCATTTT. Translating it yields CSAGTAVNQPQHF. The chain is built from TRBV20-1 and TRBJ1-5; 7 bases align to TRBD1. CDR3 length: 13 amino acids. CDR1 and CDR2 from the germline V gene are DFQATT and SNEGSKA (reference sequence). Germline trimming cut 6 bases from V and 3 bases from J; bases unmatched to any gene: 5.

In its sample, this clonotype was seen a few times. The V and J genes are TRBV11-1 and TRBJ1-2; the match to TRBD1 covers 9 bases. The CDR3 runs 15 residues. With V trimmed by 4 bases and J by 8 bases, 11 bases remained unmatched. CDR1 SGHAT and CDR2 FQDESV come from the germline V gene (reference sequence). The CDR3 is CASSYLGQGRQGYTF. The CDR3 DNA sequence: TGTGCCAGCAGCTACCTGGGACAGGGACGCCAAGGCTACACCTTC.

In the case of this clonotype: A read error may produce the germline difference seen at one junction end. The CDR3 sequence: CSAPYPRRLF. The CDR3 nucleotides read TGCAGCGCGCCCTACCCCCGGAGGCTCTTT. The chain is built from TRBV29-1 and TRBJ1-1; D is undetermined. Germline-derived CDR1 and CDR2 are SQVTM and ANQGSEA. CDR3 length: 10 residues. The full variable domain, in which reference TRBV29-1 and TRBJ1-1 provide the parts outside the CDR3, is SAVISQKPSRDICQRGTSLTIQCQVDSQVTMMFWYRQQPGQSLTLIATANQGSEATYESGFVIDKFPISRPNLTFSTLTVSNMSPEDSSIYLCSAPYPRRLFGQGTRLTVV.

The DNA of the CDR3 is TGTGCCAGCAGTTTATCCAGACGGCTCTCTGGGGCCAACGTCCTGACTTTC. Translating it yields CASSLSRRLSGANVLTF. This chain links TRBV28 with TRBJ2-6; D is unresolved. The CDR3 totals 17 residues. Germline V lookup: CDR1 MDHEN, CDR2 SYDVKM. V was cut by 1 base and J by 0 bases, with 10 bases left in between.

The chain uses TRBV5-1 and TRBJ2-7; no definite D call. The CDR3 extends over 15 amino acids. Germline CDR1 reads SGHRS; CDR2 reads YFSETQ. V lost 5 bases, J lost 4 bases, and 19 bases lay in between. CDR3 DNA: TGCGCCAGCAGACTGGGTTCTGTACAGACTTACGAGCAGTACTTC. It encodes CASRLGSVQTYEQYF.

Only a few counts were recorded for this clonotype. The genes are TRBV11-2 and TRBJ1-1; D is ambiguous. The germline CDR1 and CDR2 sequences are SGHAT and FQNNGV. Trimming left V 2 bases short and J 1 base short, with 5 bases between. CDR3 size: 13 residues. CDR3 sequence (DNA): TGTGCCAGCAGCTTAAGGTCGAACACTGAAGCTTTCTTT. This codes for CASSLRSNTEAFF.

This clonotype has at least ten counts. This chain joins TRBV12-3 or TRBV12-4 and TRBJ2-3; no clear D. V was shortened by 7 bases and J by 1 base, with 9 bases between the two germline ends. The CDR3 is 13 amino acids. In DNA form, the CDR3 reads TGTGCCAGCAATATACCCGGCACAGATACGCAGTATTTT. Its translation: CASNIPGTDTQYF.

This clonotype has a count of ten or more. The chain has TRBV28 and TRBJ1-3, with 7 bases fitting TRBD1. Germline CDR1 and CDR2: MDHEN and SYDVKM. J was trimmed by 5 bases and V by 8 bases; bases with no gene match: 6. The CDR3 has 13 amino acids. The chain's CDR3 is CASAGTARNTIYF. CDR3 in DNA: TGTGCCAGCGCGGGGACAGCGAGAAACACCATATATTTT.

The chain carries TRBV4-3 and TRBJ1-5; 9 nucleotides agree with TRBD1. With V trimmed by 0 bases and J by 5 bases, 8 bases remained unmatched. The CDR3 loop spans 17 amino acids. CDR1 LGHNA and CDR2 YSLEER come from the germline V gene. The CDR3 protein is CASSQDLRTGADQPQHF. CDR3 coding DNA: TGCGCCAGCAGCCAAGATCTTAGGACAGGGGCGGATCAGCCCCAGCATTTT.

This clonotype was seen ten or more times. This chain links TRBV18 with TRBJ2-4; 7 nucleotides agree with TRBD1. The CDR3 is 15 residues long. Trimming took 4 bases from V and 3 from J; bases not matched to a gene: 6. Germline CDR1 and CDR2: KGHSH and LQKENI. The CDR3 DNA reads TGTGCCAGCTCACGGGACAGTACAGTCAAAAACATTCAGTACTTC. Its translation is CASSRDSTVKNIQYF.

The chain uses TRBV7-6 and TRBJ2-2, with D unresolved. CDR1 SGHVS and CDR2 FNYEAQ come from the germline V gene. Trimming pared 1 base from V and 5 bases from J, leaving 8 bases between. The CDR3 loop spans 14 amino acids. Written as DNA, the CDR3 is TGTGCCAGCAGCTTAGGTCCCGAAACCGGGGAGCTGTTTTTT. Translation: CASSLGPETGELFF.

This clonotype was counted only a few times. The V call is TRBV5-5, the J call TRBJ2-5, with D possibly TRBD1 on 6 matching bases. V dropped 3 bases and J dropped 4 bases, with 28 bases sitting between them. The CDR3 contains 19 residues. CDR1 is SGHKS, CDR2 YYEKEE, per germline (reference sequence). CDR3 sequence: CASSSRGTRGPRGAETQYF. The CDR3, as DNA: TGTGCCAGCAGCTCTCGTGGGACCAGGGGCCCGAGGGGAGCAGAGACCCAGTACTTC.

This clonotype has only a few counts. The rearrangement joins TRBV12-3 or TRBV12-4 to TRBJ2-3, with 13 bases that match TRBD2. With 5 bases clipped from V and 2 bases from J, the junction kept 1 base outside the gene matches. The CDR3 has 15 amino acids. The DNA of the CDR3 is TGTGCCAGCAGTACTAGCGGGGGGGACACAGATACGCAGTATTTT. Translation: CASSTSGGDTDTQYF.

This clonotype was counted a few times. The chain employs TRBV4-3 and TRBJ1-6, with a weak D call TRBD1 (5 bases). Germline-derived CDR1 and CDR2 are LGHNA and YSLEER. CDR3 length: 16 residues. The V end was cut by 1 base, the J end by 10 bases, with 17 bases between. CDR3 nucleotide sequence: TGCGCCAGCAGCCAAGTTCTCGTGGGGCTGGCCTCACCCCTCCACTTT. It is translated as CASSQVLVGLASPLHF.

This chain connects TRBV20-1 to TRBJ2-7; TRBD1 matches 7 bases. Trimming cost V 6 bases and J 5 bases; bases outside gene matches: 7. CDR3 length equals 12 residues. Germline V lookup: CDR1 DFQATT, CDR2 SNEGSKA (reference sequence). The DNA of the CDR3 is TGCAGTGCACCGAGTACAGGGGACGAGCAGTACTTC. This gives the protein CSAPSTGDEQYF.

The CDR3 sequence: CASSQTGGDYGYTF. DNA for the CDR3: TGTGCCAGCAGCCAAACAGGGGGCGACTATGGCTACACCTTC. This chain connects TRBV28 to TRBJ1-2, with 9 bases that match TRBD1. Germline trimming cut 6 bases from V and 3 bases from J; bases unmatched to any gene: 5. Germline V CDR1 and CDR2: MDHEN, SYDVKM. The CDR3 is 14 residues long.

A note on this clonotype: With a much larger clone just one base away, this may be a read error. This chain links TRBV4-3 with TRBJ1-1; the D gene is possibly TRBD1 (6 bases). Germline V gene lookup returns CDR1 LGHNA and CDR2 YSLEER. The CDR3 spans 18 residues. The CDR3 nucleotides are TGCGCCAGCAGCCAAGCCATACCACCGAGGGGGTTGAACACTGAAACTTTCTTT. This translates into CASSQAIPPRGLNTETFF.